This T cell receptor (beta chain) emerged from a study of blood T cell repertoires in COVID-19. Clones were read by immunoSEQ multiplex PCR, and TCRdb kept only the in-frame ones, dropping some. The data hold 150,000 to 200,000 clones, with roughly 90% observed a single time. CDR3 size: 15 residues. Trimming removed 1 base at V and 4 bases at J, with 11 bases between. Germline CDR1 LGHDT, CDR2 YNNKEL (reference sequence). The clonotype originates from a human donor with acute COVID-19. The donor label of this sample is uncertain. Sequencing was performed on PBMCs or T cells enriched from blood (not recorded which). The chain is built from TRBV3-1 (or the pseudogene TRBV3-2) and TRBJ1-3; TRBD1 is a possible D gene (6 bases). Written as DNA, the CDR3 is TGTGCCAGCAGCCAAGTGGGCCAGGGGGGAAACACCATATATTTT. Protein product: CASSQVGQGGNTIYF.